These 9 T cell receptor beta chains were sequenced from one sample in a study of T cell clonotyping in hematopoietic cell transplantation. The data were produced by immunoSEQ multiplex PCR, yet TCRdb's version contains in-frame clones alone and is incomplete. The repertoire holds tens of thousands of clones, with 94% as singletons. Sequenced input: peripheral blood mononuclear cells. These receptors originate from a woman between 45 and 60 years old in good health. Some clones in this sample may be carry-over from other donors' samples.

The chain joins TRBV5-4 to TRBJ2-1; TRBD2 might be the D (5 bases). The germline V gene encodes CDR1 SGHNT and CDR2 YYREEE (reference sequence). The CDR3 runs 13 residues. V gave up 2 bases and J gave up 12 bases, with 15 bases separating them. CDR3 sequence reads: CASSFLTEGGQFF. For the CDR3, the DNA is TGTGCCAGCAGCTTCCTAACTGAGGGCGGGCAGTTCTTC.

The chain employs TRBV28 and TRBJ1-2; no clear D gene. Trimming removed 2 bases from V and 8 bases from J, with 12 bases in between. The CDR3 is 13 residues long. Germline-derived CDR1 and CDR2 are MDHEN and SYDVKM. The CDR3: CASSLRTQRGYTF. Here the CDR3 DNA reads TGTGCCAGCAGTTTAAGGACCCAGAGGGGCTACACCTTC.

This clone was found once. The chain combines TRBV5-4 with TRBJ1-1, with D tentatively TRBD1 (5 bases). Trimming pared 2 bases from V and 3 bases from J, leaving 14 bases between. The germline V gene has CDR1 SGHNT and CDR2 YYREEE (reference sequence). CDR3 length: 15 amino acids. CDR3 amino acids: CASSFRDHGDTEAFF. The CDR3 coding sequence is TGTGCCAGCAGCTTTAGGGACCACGGTGACACTGAAGCTTTCTTT.

The chain employs TRBV11-2 and TRBJ2-5, with a tentative D call TRBD1 (6 bases). CDR3 size: 15 residues. V was pared by 1 base and J by 2 bases, with 11 bases between. Germline assignment: CDR1 SGHAT and CDR2 FQNNGV. The CDR3 bases are TGTGCCAGCAGCTTAGTCGGAAGGGGGCAAGAGACCCAGTACTTC. Encoded protein: CASSLVGRGQETQYF.

The chain couples TRBV4-1 to TRBJ1-5; no reliable D call. From germline, CDR1 is MGHRA and CDR2 YSYEKL. V lost 4 bases, J lost 9 bases, and 16 bases lay in between. The CDR3 has 14 amino acids. In DNA, the CDR3 is TGCGCCAGCAGCCCAGCTTCGGACGGTGGGCCCCAGCATTTT. It is translated as CASSPASDGGPQHF.

This sequence joins TRBV9 and TRBJ2-7, with TRBD2 matching over 8 bases. The ends lost 4 bases at V and 2 bases at J; junction bases unmatched: 8. Germline assignment: CDR1 SGDLS and CDR2 YYNGEE. CDR3 length: 15 amino acids. CDR3 sequence: CASSPTGGVAYEQYF. The CDR3 DNA reads as TGTGCCAGCAGCCCGACCGGGGGGGTTGCCTACGAGCAGTACTTC. Full variable domain (rest looked up from reference TRBV9 and TRBJ2-7): DSGVTQTPKHLITATGQRVTLRCSPRSGDLSVYWYQQSLDQGLQFLIQYYNGEERAKGNILERFSAQQFPDLHSELNLSSLELGDSALYFCASSPTGGVAYEQYFGPGTRLTVT.

The chain uses TRBV6-1 and TRBJ2-7; no reliable D call. Germline CDR1 reads MNHNS; CDR2 reads SASEGT. Trimming pared 2 bases from V and 6 bases from J, leaving 11 bases between. This CDR3 is built from 13 residues. CDR3 sequence: CASSEIGQAEQYF. DNA for the CDR3: TGTGCCAGCAGTGAAATCGGCCAAGCCGAGCAGTACTTC.

The chain recombines TRBV7-2 with TRBJ2-7; 8 bases align to TRBD1. CDR1 and CDR2 from the germline V gene are SGHTA and FQGNSA. The CDR3 loop spans 14 amino acids. The V and J ends lost 3 bases and 3 bases, in that order; junction bases with no gene match: 4. CDR3 in amino acids: CASSFRTGNYEQYF. CDR3 in DNA: TGTGCCAGCAGCTTCCGGACAGGGAACTACGAGCAGTACTTC.

The chain is built from TRBV4-2 and TRBJ2-7; no definite D call. V dropped 0 bases and J dropped 2 bases, with 11 bases sitting between them. Germline V lookup: CDR1 LGHNA, CDR2 YNFKEQ. The CDR3 is 15 amino acids. The CDR3 bases are TGTGCCAGCAGCCAAGAAGCTAAGCTTGCCTACGAGCAGTACTTC. Protein sequence: CASSQEAKLAYEQYF.